Given below is one TCR beta chain in context. Antigen unknown. This CDR3 is 12 amino acids long. Germline values: CDR1 KGHSH, CDR2 LQKENI. Trimming at V came to 4 bases and at J to 11 bases, leaving 7 bases not matched to a gene. This table comes from immunoSEQ multiplex PCR, and its TCRdb copy is limited to in-frame clones, with some not included. The data hold 37,000 or so clones, with about 87% observed a single time. These data belong to a study of T cell clonotyping in hematopoietic cell transplantation. Findings of the study overall: Higher Inverse Simpson Index values in graft donor and pretransplant recipient predicted broader posttransplant TCR diversity. Cells were unsorted, so CD4 and CD8 contributions were not separated. Recipient TCR diversity dropped after transplant; expanded clonotypes rose from day 30 to 180.

Material for sequencing was peripheral blood mononuclear cells. The chain recombines TRBV18 with TRBJ1-1; 7 positions match TRBD1. The source is a woman in her 40s in good health. Some clones in this sample may be carry-over from other donors' samples. DNA of the CDR3: TGTGCCAGCTCACGGGATACAGGGGAGGCTTTCTTT. It translates to CASSRDTGEAFF.